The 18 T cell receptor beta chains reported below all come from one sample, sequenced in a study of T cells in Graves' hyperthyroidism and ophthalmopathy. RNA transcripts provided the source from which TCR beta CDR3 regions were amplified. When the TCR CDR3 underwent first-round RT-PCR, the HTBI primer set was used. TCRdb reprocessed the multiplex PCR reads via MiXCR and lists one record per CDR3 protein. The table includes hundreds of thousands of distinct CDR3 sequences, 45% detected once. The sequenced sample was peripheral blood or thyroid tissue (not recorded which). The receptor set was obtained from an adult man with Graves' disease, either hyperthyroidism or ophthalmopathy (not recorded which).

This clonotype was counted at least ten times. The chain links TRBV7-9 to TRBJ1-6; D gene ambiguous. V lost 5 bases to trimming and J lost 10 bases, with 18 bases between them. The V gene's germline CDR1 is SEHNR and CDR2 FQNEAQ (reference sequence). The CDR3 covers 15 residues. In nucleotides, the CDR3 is TGTGCCAGCAGCGGGTATCGAAATACAGAGTCACCCCTCCACTTT. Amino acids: CASSGYRNTESPLHF.

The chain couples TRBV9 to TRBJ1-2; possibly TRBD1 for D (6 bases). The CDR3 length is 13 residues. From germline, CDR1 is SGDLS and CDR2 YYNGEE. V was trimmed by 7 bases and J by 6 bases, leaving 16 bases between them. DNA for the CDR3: TGTGCCAGCGGGTCGGGGACACGCCATGGCTACACCTTC. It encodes CASGSGTRHGYTF. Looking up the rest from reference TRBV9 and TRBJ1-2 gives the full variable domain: DSGVTQTPKHLITATGQRVTLRCSPRSGDLSVYWYQQSLDQGLQFLIQYYNGEERAKGNILERFSAQQFPDLHSELNLSSLELGDSALYFCASGSGTRHGYTFGSGTRLTVV.

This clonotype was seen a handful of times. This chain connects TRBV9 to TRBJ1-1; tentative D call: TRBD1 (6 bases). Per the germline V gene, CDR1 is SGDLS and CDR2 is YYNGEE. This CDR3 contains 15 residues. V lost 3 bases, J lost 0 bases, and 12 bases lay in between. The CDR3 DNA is TGTGCCAGCAGCGCCCAGGGGCTCATGAACACTGAAGCTTTCTTT. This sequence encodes CASSAQGLMNTEAFF.

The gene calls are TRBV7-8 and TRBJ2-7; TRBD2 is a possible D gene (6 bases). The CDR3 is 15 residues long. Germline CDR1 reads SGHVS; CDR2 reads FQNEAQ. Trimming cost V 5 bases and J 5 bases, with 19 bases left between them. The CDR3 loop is CASSGGPGAAHEQYF. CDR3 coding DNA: TGTGCCAGCAGCGGGGGACCGGGAGCGGCCCACGAGCAGTACTTC.

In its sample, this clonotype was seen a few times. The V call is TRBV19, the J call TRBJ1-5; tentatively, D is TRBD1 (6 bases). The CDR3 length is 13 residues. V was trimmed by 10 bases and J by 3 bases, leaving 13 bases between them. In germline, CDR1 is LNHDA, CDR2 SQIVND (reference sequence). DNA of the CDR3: TGTGCCACTCTGGACAGTTACAATCAGCCCCAGCATTTT. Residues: CATLDSYNQPQHF.

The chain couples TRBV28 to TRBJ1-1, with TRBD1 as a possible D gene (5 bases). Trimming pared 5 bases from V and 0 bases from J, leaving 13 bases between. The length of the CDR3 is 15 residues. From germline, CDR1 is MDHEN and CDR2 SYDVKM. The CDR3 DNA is TGTGCCAGCAGTCCCACCCAGGGACTGAACACTGAAGCTTTCTTT. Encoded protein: CASSPTQGLNTEAFF. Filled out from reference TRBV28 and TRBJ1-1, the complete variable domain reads DVKVTQSSRYLVKRTGEKVFLECVQDMDHENMFWYRQDPGLGLRLIYFSYDVKMKEKGDIPEGYSVSREKKERFSLILESASTNQTSMYLCASSPTQGLNTEAFFGQGTRLTVV.

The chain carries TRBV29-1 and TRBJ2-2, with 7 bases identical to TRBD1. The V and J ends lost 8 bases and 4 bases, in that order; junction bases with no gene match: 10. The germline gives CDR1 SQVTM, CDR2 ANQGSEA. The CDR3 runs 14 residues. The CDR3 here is CSLTGTWSTGELFF. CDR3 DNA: TGCAGCTTGACAGGGACGTGGAGCACCGGGGAGCTGTTTTTT.

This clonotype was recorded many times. CDR3: CASSRDRNYGYTF. CDR3 DNA: TGTGCCAGCAGCCGGGACAGGAACTATGGCTACACCTTC. The rearrangement uses TRBV12-3 or TRBV12-4 and TRBJ1-2; 8 nucleotides match TRBD1. The CDR3 has 13 amino acids. V dropped 6 bases and J dropped 2; count of bases not matched to a gene: 2.

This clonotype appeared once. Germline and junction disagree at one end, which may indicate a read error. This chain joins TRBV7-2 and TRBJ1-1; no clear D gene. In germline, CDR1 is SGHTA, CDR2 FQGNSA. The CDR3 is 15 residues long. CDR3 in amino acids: CASSHGLAGATEAFF. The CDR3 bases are TGCGCCAGCAGCCACGGACTAGCGGGTGCCACTGAAGCTTTCTTT.

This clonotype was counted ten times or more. CDR3 sequence reads: CASSVRGSGANVLTF. The CDR3 DNA reads TGTGCCAGCAGCGTAAGAGGCTCTGGGGCCAACGTCCTGACTTTC. The chain employs TRBV9 and TRBJ2-6; D not resolved. The germline V and J ends were trimmed by 1 base and 0 bases, with 5 bases remaining between them. The CDR3 runs to 15 residues. Germline V lookup: CDR1 SGDLS, CDR2 YYNGEE.

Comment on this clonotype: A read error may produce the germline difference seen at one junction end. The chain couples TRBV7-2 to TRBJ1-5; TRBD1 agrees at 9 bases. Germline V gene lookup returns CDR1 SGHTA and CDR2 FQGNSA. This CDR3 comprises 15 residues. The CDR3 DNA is TGCGCCAGCAGTTACGACAGGGGGTACAATCAGCCCCAGCATTTT. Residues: CASSYDRGYNQPQHF.

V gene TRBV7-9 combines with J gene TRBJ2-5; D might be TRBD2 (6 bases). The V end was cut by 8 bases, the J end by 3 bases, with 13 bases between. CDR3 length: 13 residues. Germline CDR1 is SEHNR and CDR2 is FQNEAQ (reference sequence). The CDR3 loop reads CASRRGEKETQYF. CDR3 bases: TGTGCCAGCCGGCGCGGGGAGAAAGAGACCCAGTACTTC.

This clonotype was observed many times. The CDR3 DNA is TGCAGTGCTAGTGGTTCGACAGGGAGCCAGCCCCAGCATTTT. Amino acid sequence: CSASGSTGSQPQHF. The chain employs TRBV20-1 and TRBJ1-5; 7 nucleotides match TRBD1. The CDR3 has 14 residues. Germline trimming cut 3 bases from V and 7 bases from J; bases unmatched to any gene: 9. The V gene's germline CDR1 is DFQATT and CDR2 SNEGSKA (reference sequence).

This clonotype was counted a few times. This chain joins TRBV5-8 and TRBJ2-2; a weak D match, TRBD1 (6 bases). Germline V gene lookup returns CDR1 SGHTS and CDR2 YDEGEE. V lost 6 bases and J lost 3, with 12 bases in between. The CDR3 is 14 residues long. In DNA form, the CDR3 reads TGTGCCAGCAACCGATACAGGGACACCGGGGAGCTGTTTTTT. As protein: CASNRYRDTGELFF. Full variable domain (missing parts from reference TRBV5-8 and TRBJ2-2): EAGVTQSPTHLIKTRGQQATLRCSPISGHTSVYWYQQALGLGLQFLLWYDEGEERNRGNFPPRFSGRQFPNYSSELNVNALELEDSALYLCASNRYRDTGELFFGEGSRLTVL.

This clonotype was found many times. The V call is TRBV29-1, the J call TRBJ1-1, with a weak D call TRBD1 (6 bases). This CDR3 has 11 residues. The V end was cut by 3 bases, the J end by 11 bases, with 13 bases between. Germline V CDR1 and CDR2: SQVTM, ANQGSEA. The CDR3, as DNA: TGCAGCGTTGAGGGGGGCGCACTTGCTTTCTTT. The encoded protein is CSVEGGALAFF.

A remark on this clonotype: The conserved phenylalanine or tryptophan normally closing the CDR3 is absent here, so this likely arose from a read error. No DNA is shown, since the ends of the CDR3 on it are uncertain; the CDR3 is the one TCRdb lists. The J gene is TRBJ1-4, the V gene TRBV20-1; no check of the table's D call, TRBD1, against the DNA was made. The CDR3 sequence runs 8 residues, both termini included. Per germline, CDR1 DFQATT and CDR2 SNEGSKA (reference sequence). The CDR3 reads CSAPVGGY.

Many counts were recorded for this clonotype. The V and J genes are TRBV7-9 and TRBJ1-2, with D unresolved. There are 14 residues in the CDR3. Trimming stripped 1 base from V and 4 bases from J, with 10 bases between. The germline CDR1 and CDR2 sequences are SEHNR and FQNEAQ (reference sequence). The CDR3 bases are TGTGCCAGCAGCTTAGAGCGAGAGCTCTATGGCTACACCTTC. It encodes CASSLERELYGYTF. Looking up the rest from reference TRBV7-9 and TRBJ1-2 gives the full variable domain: DTGVSQNPRHKITKRGQNVTFRCDPISEHNRLYWYRQTLGQGPEFLTYFQNEAQLEKSRLLSDRFSAERPKGSFSTLEIQRTEQGDSAMYLCASSLERELYGYTFGSGTRLTVV.

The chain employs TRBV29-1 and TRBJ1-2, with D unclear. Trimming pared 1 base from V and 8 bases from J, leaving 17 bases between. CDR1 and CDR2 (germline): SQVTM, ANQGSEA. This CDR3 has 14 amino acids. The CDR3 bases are TGCAGCGTTGAAGCCAGTCGCTCCAGAGGAGGCTACACCTTC. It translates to CSVEASRSRGGYTF. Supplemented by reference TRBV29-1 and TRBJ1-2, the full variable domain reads SAVISQKPSRDICQRGTSLTIQCQVDSQVTMMFWYRQQPGQSLTLIATANQGSEATYESGFVIDKFPISRPNLTFSTLTVSNMSPEDSSIYLCSVEASRSRGGYTFGSGTRLTVV.